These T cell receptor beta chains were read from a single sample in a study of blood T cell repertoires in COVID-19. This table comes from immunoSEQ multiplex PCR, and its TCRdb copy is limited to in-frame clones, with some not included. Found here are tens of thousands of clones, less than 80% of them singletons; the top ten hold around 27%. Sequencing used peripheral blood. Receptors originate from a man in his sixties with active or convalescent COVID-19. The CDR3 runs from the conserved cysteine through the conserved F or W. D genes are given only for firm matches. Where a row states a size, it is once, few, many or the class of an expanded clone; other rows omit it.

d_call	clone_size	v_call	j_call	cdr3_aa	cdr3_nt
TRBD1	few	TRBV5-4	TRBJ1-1	CASSSTGGNTEAFF	TGTGCCAGCAGCAGCACAGGGGGTAACACTGAAGCTTTCTTT
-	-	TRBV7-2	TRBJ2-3	CASSLGLANTDTQYF	TGTGCCAGCAGCTTAGGGCTAGCGAACACAGATACGCAGTATTTT
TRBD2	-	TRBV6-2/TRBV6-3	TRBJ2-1	CASSSGTSAYNEQFF	TGTGCCAGCAGCTCCGGGACTAGCGCTTACAATGAGCAGTTCTTC
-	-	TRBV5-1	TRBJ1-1	CASSPGVGTEAFF	TGCGCCAGCAGCCCAGGGGTTGGGACTGAAGCTTTCTTT
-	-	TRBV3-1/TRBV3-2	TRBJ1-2	CASSLREGFGYTF	TGTGCCAGCAGCCTGCGGGAGGGCTTTGGCTACACCTTC
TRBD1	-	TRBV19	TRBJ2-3	CASSPQGASTDTQYF	TGTGCCAGTAGTCCACAGGGGGCTAGCACAGATACGCAGTATTTT
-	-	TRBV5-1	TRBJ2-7	CASSLDPGYEQYF	TGCGCCAGCAGCTTGGACCCGGGCTACGAGCAGTACTTC
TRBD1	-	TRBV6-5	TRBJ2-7	CASSYSDRAYEQYF	TGTGCCAGCAGTTACTCCGACAGGGCCTACGAGCAGTACTTC
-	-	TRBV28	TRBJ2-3	CASSLQGRGTDTQYF	TGTGCCAGCAGTTTACAGGGCAGAGGCACAGATACGCAGTATTTT
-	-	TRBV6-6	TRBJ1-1	CASRGSTGENTEAFF	TGTGCCAGCAGGGGGTCGACAGGAGAGAACACTGAAGCTTTCTTT
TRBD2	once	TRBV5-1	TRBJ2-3	CASSVRRAGGKDTQYF	TGCGCCAGCAGCGTACGGCGTGCGGGGGGGAAGGATACGCAGTATTTT
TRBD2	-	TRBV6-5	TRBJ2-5	CASNWGGNQETQYF	TGTGCCAGCAACTGGGGGGGAAACCAAGAGACCCAGTACTTC
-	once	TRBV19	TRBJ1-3	CASSITGISGNTIYF	TGTGCCAGTAGTATTACAGGGATCTCTGGAAACACCATATATTTT
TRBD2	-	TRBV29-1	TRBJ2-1	CSVDRTSGANNEQFF	TGCAGCGTTGATCGGACTAGCGGGGCGAACAATGAGCAGTTCTTC
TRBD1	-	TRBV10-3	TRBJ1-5	CAISESGGDQPQHF	TGTGCCATCAGTGAGTCAGGGGGCGATCAGCCCCAGCATTTT
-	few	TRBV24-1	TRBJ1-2	CATSDPTEALYGYTF	TGTGCCACCAGTGACCCGACAGAAGCCCTCTATGGCTACACCTTC
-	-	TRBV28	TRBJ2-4	CASSLFGAAKNIQYF	TGTGCCAGCAGTTTATTTGGGGCAGCCAAAAACATTCAGTACTTC
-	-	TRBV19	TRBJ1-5	CASRRSDSLILGNQPQHF	TGTGCCAGTAGGCGTTCGGACAGCCTAATTCTTGGCAATCAGCCCCAGCATTTT
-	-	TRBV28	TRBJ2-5	CASSEGGDTQETQYF	TGTGCCAGCAGTGAGGGGGGGGATACACAAGAGACCCAGTACTTC
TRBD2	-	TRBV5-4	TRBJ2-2	CASSFVAGGLNTGELFF	TGTGCCAGCAGCTTTGTGGCGGGGGGACTGAACACCGGGGAGCTGTTTTTT
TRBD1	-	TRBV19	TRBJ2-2	CASSGDRDGELFF	TGTGCCAGTAGTGGCGACAGGGACGGGGAGCTGTTTTTT
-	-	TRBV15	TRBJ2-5	CATSRDGETEETQYF	TGTGCCACCAGCAGAGATGGAGAGACAGAAGAGACCCAGTACTTC
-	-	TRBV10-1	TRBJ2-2	CASSVTGTNTGELFF	TGCGCCAGCAGTGTAACAGGGACGAACACCGGGGAGCTGTTTTTT
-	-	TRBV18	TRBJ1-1	CASSRPGGYMNTEAFF	TGTGCCAGCTCACGCCCGGGGGGTTACATGAACACTGAAGCTTTCTTT
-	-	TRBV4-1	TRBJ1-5	CASSQDLSFNQPQHF	TGCGCCAGCAGCCAAGATCTATCGTTCAATCAGCCCCAGCATTTT
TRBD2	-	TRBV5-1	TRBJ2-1	CASGQSGGIYNEQFF	TGCGCCAGCGGGCAGAGCGGGGGGATTTACAATGAGCAGTTCTTC